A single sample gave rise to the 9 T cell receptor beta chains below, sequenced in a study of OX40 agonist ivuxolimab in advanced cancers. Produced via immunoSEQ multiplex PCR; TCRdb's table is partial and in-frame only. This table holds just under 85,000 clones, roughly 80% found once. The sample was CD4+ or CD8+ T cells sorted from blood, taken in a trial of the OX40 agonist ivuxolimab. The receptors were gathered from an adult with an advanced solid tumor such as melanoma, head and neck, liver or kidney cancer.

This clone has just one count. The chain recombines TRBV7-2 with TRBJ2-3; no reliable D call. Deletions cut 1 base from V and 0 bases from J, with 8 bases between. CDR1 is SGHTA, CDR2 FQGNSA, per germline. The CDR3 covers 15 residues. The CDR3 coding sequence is TGTGCCAGCAGCTTAGGGCCGGACAGCACAGATACGCAGTATTTT. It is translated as CASSLGPDSTDTQYF.

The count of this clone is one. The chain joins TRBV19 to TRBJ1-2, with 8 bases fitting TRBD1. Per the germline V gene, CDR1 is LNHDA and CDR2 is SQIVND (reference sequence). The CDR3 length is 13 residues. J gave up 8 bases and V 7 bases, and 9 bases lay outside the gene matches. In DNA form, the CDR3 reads TGTGCCAGTAAAGCGGACAGGGTAGGCGGCTACACCTTC. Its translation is CASKADRVGGYTF.

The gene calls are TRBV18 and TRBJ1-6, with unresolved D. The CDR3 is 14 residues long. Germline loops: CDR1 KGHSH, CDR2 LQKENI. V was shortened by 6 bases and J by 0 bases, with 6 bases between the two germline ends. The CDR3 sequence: CASSPNSYNSPLHF. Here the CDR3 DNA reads TGTGCCAGCTCCCCGAACTCCTATAATTCACCCCTCCACTTT.

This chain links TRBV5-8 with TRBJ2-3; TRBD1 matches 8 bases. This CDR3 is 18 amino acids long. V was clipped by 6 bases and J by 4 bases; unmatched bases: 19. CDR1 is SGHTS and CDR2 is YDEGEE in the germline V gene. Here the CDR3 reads CASTSNSRGTGGSDTQYF. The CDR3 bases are TGTGCCAGCACTTCGAACTCAAGGGGGACAGGAGGTTCAGATACGCAGTATTTT.

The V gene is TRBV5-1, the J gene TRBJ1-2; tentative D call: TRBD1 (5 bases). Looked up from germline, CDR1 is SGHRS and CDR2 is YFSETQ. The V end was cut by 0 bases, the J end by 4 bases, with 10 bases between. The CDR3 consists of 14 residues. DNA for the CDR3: TGCGCCAGCAGCTTGGGAGGGGAGCCCTATGGCTACACCTTC. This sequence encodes CASSLGGEPYGYTF.

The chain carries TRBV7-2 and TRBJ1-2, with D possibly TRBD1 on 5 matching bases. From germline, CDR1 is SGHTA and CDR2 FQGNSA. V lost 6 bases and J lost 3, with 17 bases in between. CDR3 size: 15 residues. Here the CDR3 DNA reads TGTGCCAGCAGTTACCCCCCAGGGACCGACTATGGCTACACCTTC. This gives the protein CASSYPPGTDYGYTF.

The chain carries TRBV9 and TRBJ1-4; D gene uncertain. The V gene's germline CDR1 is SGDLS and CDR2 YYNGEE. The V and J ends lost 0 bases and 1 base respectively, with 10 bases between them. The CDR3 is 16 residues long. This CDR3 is CASSVGSKGTNEKLFF. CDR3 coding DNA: TGTGCCAGCAGCGTAGGATCAAAGGGAACTAATGAAAAACTGTTTTTT.

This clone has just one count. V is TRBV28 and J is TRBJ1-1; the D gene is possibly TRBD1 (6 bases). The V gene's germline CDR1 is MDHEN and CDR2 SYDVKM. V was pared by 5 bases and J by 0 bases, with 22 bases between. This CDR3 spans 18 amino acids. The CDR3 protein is CASSPSEQQGPVNTEAFF. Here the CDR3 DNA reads TGTGCCAGCAGTCCTTCCGAGCAACAGGGTCCCGTGAACACTGAAGCTTTCTTT.

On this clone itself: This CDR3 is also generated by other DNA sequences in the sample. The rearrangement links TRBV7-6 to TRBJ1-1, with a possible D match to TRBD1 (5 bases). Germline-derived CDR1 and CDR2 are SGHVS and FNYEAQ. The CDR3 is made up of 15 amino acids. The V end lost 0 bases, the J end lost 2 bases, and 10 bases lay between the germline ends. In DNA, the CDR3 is TGTGCCAGCAGCTTAGCTAGGCAGGGTAACACTGAAGCTTTCTTT. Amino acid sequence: CASSLARQGNTEAFF.